One and the same sample provided the 24 T cell receptor beta chains below, sequenced in a study of blood T cell repertoires in COVID-19. This table comes from immunoSEQ multiplex PCR, and its TCRdb copy is limited to in-frame clones, with some not included. The sample yields around 130,000 clones, around 85% seen once. Material for sequencing was peripheral blood. These receptors were obtained from an elderly woman with acute or convalescent COVID-19.

This chain uses TRBV12-3 or TRBV12-4 with TRBJ1-1, with D perhaps matching TRBD1 (5 bases). This CDR3 is 13 amino acids long. Trimming pared 4 bases from V and 2 bases from J, leaving 8 bases between. The CDR3 here is CASSSDSNTEAFF. The CDR3 DNA reads as TGTGCCAGCAGTTCCGACAGCAACACTGAAGCTTTCTTT.

The gene calls are TRBV6-6 and TRBJ1-4; maybe TRBD1 (5 bases). V was pared by 4 bases and J by 3 bases, with 12 bases between. This CDR3 is built from 15 residues. The V gene's germline CDR1 is MNHNY and CDR2 SVGAGI (reference sequence). Here the CDR3 DNA reads TGTGCCAGCAGTTTTAGGGGTCCGGCTAATGAAAAACTGTTTTTT. Translating it yields CASSFRGPANEKLFF.

V is TRBV11-2 and J is TRBJ1-1; D is uncertain. The CDR3 has 15 amino acids. Trimming shortened V by 0 bases and J by 2 bases, and 10 bases separated the two germline ends. Germline CDR1 is SGHAT and CDR2 is FQNNGV. CDR3 nucleotides: TGTGCCAGCAGCTTAGATCAGGCAGCCAACACTGAAGCTTTCTTT. Residues: CASSLDQAANTEAFF.

The V call is TRBV6-5, the J call TRBJ1-1; no firm D call. Trimming removed 0 bases at V and 4 bases at J, with 15 bases between. CDR3 length equals 16 residues. Germline assignment: CDR1 MNHEY and CDR2 SVGAGI. The DNA for the CDR3 is TGTGCCAGCAGTTACTCAAGGTGGCGGCGCGGCACTGAAGCTTTCTTT. It translates to CASSYSRWRRGTEAFF.

The chain uses TRBV19 and TRBJ2-5, with TRBD1 identical over 9 bases. Germline V CDR1 and CDR2: LNHDA, SQIVND (reference sequence). The CDR3 spans 14 residues. The V segment lost 5 bases and the J segment 5 bases; nucleotides outside the gene matches: 6. The CDR3 here is CASSFGTGYETQYF. The CDR3 DNA follows: TGTGCCAGTAGTTTCGGGACAGGGTACGAGACCCAGTACTTC.

The rearrangement joins TRBV7-6 to TRBJ2-1; 10 positions match TRBD2. V was clipped by 5 bases and J by 7 bases; unmatched bases: 11. Germline values: CDR1 SGHVS, CDR2 FNYEAQ. The length of the CDR3 is 16 residues. The CDR3 spells CASSPSGSRPGNEQFF. The CDR3 coding sequence is TGTGCCAGCAGCCCTAGCGGGAGCCGGCCGGGGAATGAGCAGTTCTTC. The full variable domain, with the rest looked up from reference TRBV7-6 and TRBJ2-1, is GAGVSQSPRYKVTKRGQDVALRCDPISGHVSLYWYRQALGQGPEFLTYFNYEAQQDKSGLPNDRFSAERPEGSISTLTIQRTEQRDSAMYRCASSPSGSRPGNEQFFGPGTRLTVL.

The chain employs TRBV19 and TRBJ1-5; TRBD1 matches 8 bases. Per the germline V gene, CDR1 is LNHDA and CDR2 is SQIVND (reference sequence). Losses at the gene ends were 4 bases for V and 3 bases for J; bases not matched to a gene: 2. The CDR3 is 14 residues long. In nucleotides, the CDR3 is TGTGCCAGTAGTAGGACAGGGTTCAATCAGCCCCAGCATTTT. Translating gives CASSRTGFNQPQHF.

In nucleotides, the CDR3 is TGTGCCAGCAGCTTAGACCTATCCAATTCACCCCTCCACTTT. Protein sequence: CASSLDLSNSPLHF. This sequence joins TRBV7-9 and TRBJ1-6, with D hard to call. Per the germline V gene, CDR1 is SEHNR and CDR2 is FQNEAQ (reference sequence). The CDR3 is 14 amino acids. The V end was cut by 1 base, the J end by 7 bases, with 8 bases between. The whole variable domain, remainder taken from reference TRBV7-9 and TRBJ1-6, is DTGVSQNPRHKITKRGQNVTFRCDPISEHNRLYWYRQTLGQGPEFLTYFQNEAQLEKSRLLSDRFSAERPKGSFSTLEIQRTEQGDSAMYLCASSLDLSNSPLHFGNGTRLTVT.

The chain joins TRBV10-2 to TRBJ1-1; D call uncertain. Germline CDR1 WSHSY, CDR2 SAAADI. This CDR3 contains 12 residues. The ends were cut back, 8 bases at V and 6 bases at J, with 13 bases in the middle. In DNA form, the CDR3 reads TGCGCCAGCGGTTTTGCGGTTGCTGAAGCTTTCTTT. Its translation is CASGFAVAEAFF.

The chain is built from TRBV7-2 and TRBJ1-1; D is unclear. The germline CDR1 and CDR2 sequences are SGHTA and FQGNSA. The CDR3 covers 13 residues. Trimming took 2 bases from V and 1 from J, leaving 5 bases between them. The CDR3 loop reads CASSLQKNTEAFF. CDR3 coding DNA: TGTGCCAGCAGCTTACAGAAGAACACTGAAGCTTTCTTT.

The V and J genes are TRBV5-1 and TRBJ1-2; 9 nucleotides match TRBD1. The junction had 6 bases not matched to a gene; V was cut back by 4 bases and J by 5 bases. CDR3 length: 14 amino acids. The germline V gene encodes CDR1 SGHRS and CDR2 YFSETQ. CDR3 DNA sequence: TGCGCCAGCAGCGAAGGACAGGGGCCGTATGGCTACACCTTC. It specifies CASSEGQGPYGYTF. The whole variable domain, filled in from reference TRBV5-1 and TRBJ1-2, reads KAGVTQTPRYLIKTRGQQVTLSCSPISGHRSVSWYQQTPGQGLQFLFEYFSETQRNKGNFPGRFSGRQFSNSRSEMNVSTLELGDSALYLCASSEGQGPYGYTFGSGTRLTVV.

This clone was seen a single time. The CDR3 DNA reads as TGTGCCAGCAGCCAAGATGGGGGACCAGCGGGAGGCCCCAGAAGCTCCTACAATGAGCAGTTCTTC. Translated, it gives CASSQDGGPAGGPRSSYNEQFF. This rearrangement joins TRBV14 to TRBJ2-1; 9 bases fit TRBD2. Germline V gives CDR1 SGHDN, CDR2 FVKESK. The CDR3 consists of 22 residues. Trimming took 0 bases from V and 0 from J; bases not matched to a gene: 18.

The genes are TRBV21-1 and TRBJ1-5; the listed D gene, TRBD1, was not tested against the DNA. TRBV21-1 is a pseudogene. CDR3 length: 15 amino acids. The CDR3 region is CASSKGSGHDQPQHF. The CDR3 bases are TGTGCCAGCAGCAAAGGTTCGGGACATGATCAGCCCCAGCATTTT.

V is TRBV6-5 and J is TRBJ1-4; a possible D gene is TRBD1 (6 bases). The V and J ends lost 0 bases and 4 bases respectively, with 9 bases between them. This CDR3 is 15 amino acids long. Germline CDR1 MNHEY, CDR2 SVGAGI. The CDR3 nucleotides read TGTGCCAGCAGTTACTCGAGGGGGAATAATGAAAAACTGTTTTTT. Its translation: CASSYSRGNNEKLFF.

This chain joins TRBV7-8 and TRBJ1-2; TRBD1 is a possible D gene (5 bases). The germline V gene has CDR1 SGHVS and CDR2 FQNEAQ. CDR3 length equals 15 residues. V lost 0 bases, J lost 5 bases, and 13 bases lay in between. The CDR3 sequence: CASSLAVQGGYGYTF. CDR3 bases: TGTGCCAGCAGCTTAGCGGTGCAGGGCGGATATGGCTACACCTTC. Variable domain in full (rest from reference TRBV7-8 and TRBJ1-2): GAGVSQSPRYKVAKRGQDVALRCDPISGHVSLFWYQQALGQGPEFLTYFQNEAQLDKSGLPSDRFFAERPEGSVSTLKIQRTQQEDSAVYLCASSLAVQGGYGYTFGSGTRLTVV.

The chain carries TRBV4-3 and TRBJ2-7; 9 bases align to TRBD2. This CDR3 is built from 15 residues. The V and J ends lost 3 bases and 3 bases, in that order; junction bases with no gene match: 6. Germline CDR1 LGHNA, CDR2 YSLEER. CDR3 DNA: TGCGCCAGCAGCCACCTTAGCGGGAGAGGCTACGAGCAGTACTTC. It yields the protein CASSHLSGRGYEQYF.

This clone has a single count. V is TRBV19 and J is TRBJ2-1; TRBD1 matches 9 bases. V lost 6 bases to trimming and J lost 5 bases; unmatched junction nucleotides: 8. The CDR3 is 15 residues long. CDR1 is LNHDA and CDR2 is SQIVND in the germline V gene (reference sequence). CDR3 nucleotides: TGTGCCAGTAGACGACCGGGACAGGGCCACAATGAGCAGTTCTTC. Its translation is CASRRPGQGHNEQFF.

This chain links TRBV5-6 with TRBJ1-5; perhaps TRBD1 as D (5 bases). Germline CDR1 and CDR2: SGHDT and YYEEEE. Trimming removed 7 bases at V and 7 bases at J, with 15 bases between. This CDR3 is 13 amino acids long. The CDR3 sequence is CASSPGGGQPQHF. The CDR3 DNA is TGTGCCAGCTCACCCGGCGGGGGACAGCCCCAGCATTTT. The entire variable domain, with the rest obtained from reference TRBV5-6 and TRBJ1-5, is as follows: DAGVTQSPTHLIKTRGQQVTLRCSPKSGHDTVSWYQQALGQGPQFIFQYYEEEERQRGNFPDRFSGHQFPNYSSELNVNALLLGDSALYLCASSPGGGQPQHFGDGTRLSIL.

The J gene is TRBJ1-2, the V gene TRBV6-5; no reliable D call. The CDR3 spans 15 residues. Trimming removed 4 bases at V and 2 bases at J, with 14 bases between. Germline-derived CDR1 and CDR2 are MNHEY and SVGAGI. This CDR3 is CASSSISARNYGYTF. DNA for the CDR3: TGTGCCAGCAGTTCAATCTCGGCCAGGAACTATGGCTACACCTTC.

The chain links TRBV18 to TRBJ2-3; the D gene is possibly TRBD2 (6 bases). CDR1 KGHSH and CDR2 LQKENI come from the germline V gene. Trimming took off 1 base at V and 6 bases at J, with 23 bases between the two ends. The CDR3 totals 18 residues. CDR3 bases: TGTGCCAGCTCACCACGGATTAGGGACTTCACAAAAGCGGATACGCAGTATTTT. Its protein product is CASSPRIRDFTKADTQYF.

The chain employs TRBV11-3 and TRBJ2-3, with D possibly TRBD2 on 6 matching bases. V lost 5 bases, J lost 0 bases, and 9 bases lay in between. This CDR3 has 14 residues. Germline-derived CDR1 and CDR2 are SGHNT and YENEEA. The CDR3 DNA sequence: TGTGCCAGCAGCCCCGGGACTAGCACAGATACGCAGTATTTT. Translating gives CASSPGTSTDTQYF.

The rearrangement uses TRBV3-1 (or the pseudogene TRBV3-2) and TRBJ2-5; 9 positions match TRBD2. The J segment lost 5 bases and the V segment lost 0 bases, leaving 13 bases of the junction unmatched. Looked up from germline, CDR1 is LGHDT and CDR2 is YNNKEL (reference sequence). CDR3 length equals 18 residues. CDR3 in amino acids: CASSQEKLAGGPRETQYF. CDR3 DNA sequence: TGTGCCAGCAGCCAAGAGAAGTTGGCGGGAGGGCCACGGGAGACCCAGTACTTC.

This clone was detected only a few times. The chain joins TRBV15 to TRBJ1-2, with D perhaps matching TRBD1 (5 bases). Trimming left V 6 bases short and J 0 bases short, with 11 bases between. From germline, CDR1 is LNHNV and CDR2 YYDKDF (reference sequence). CDR3 length: 14 residues. DNA of the CDR3: TGTGCCACCAGACGCAGGGAATCTAACTATGGCTACACCTTC. This gives the protein CATRRRESNYGYTF.

The chain combines TRBV5-4 with TRBJ2-1; TRBD1 aligns across 9 bases. Per germline, CDR1 SGHNT and CDR2 YYREEE (reference sequence). V dropped 0 bases and J dropped 0; count of bases not matched to a gene: 7. The CDR3 runs 18 residues. The CDR3 region is CASSLALGQGSSYNEQFF. The CDR3 nucleotides are TGTGCCAGCAGCTTGGCCTTAGGACAGGGGAGCTCCTACAATGAGCAGTTCTTC.